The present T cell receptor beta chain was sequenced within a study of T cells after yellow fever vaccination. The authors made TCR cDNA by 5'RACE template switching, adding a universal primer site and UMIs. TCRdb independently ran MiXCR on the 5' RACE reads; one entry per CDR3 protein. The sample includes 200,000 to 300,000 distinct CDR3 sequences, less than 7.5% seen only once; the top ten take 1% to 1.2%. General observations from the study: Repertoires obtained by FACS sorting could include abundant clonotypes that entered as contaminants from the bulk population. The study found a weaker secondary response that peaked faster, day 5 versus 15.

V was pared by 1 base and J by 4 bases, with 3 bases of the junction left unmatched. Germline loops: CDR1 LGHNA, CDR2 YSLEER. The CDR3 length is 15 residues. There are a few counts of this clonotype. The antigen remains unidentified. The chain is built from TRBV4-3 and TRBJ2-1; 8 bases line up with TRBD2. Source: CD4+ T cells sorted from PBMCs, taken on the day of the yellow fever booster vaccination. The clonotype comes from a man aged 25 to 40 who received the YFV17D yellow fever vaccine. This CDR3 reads CASSQGTSRYNEQFF. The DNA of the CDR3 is TGCGCCAGCAGCCAAGGGACTAGCAGATACAATGAGCAGTTCTTC.